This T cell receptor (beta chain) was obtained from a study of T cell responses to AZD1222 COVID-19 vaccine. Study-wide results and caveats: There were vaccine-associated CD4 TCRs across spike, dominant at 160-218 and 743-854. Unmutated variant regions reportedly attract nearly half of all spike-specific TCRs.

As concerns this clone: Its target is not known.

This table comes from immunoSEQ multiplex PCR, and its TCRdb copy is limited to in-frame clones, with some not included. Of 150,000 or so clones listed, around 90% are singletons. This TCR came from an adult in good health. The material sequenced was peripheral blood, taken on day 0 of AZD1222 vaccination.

CDR3 in DNA: TGCGCCAGCAGCTCTACAGGGGGTACCTACGAGCAGTACTTC. Its protein product is CASSSTGGTYEQYF. V gene TRBV5-1 combines with J gene TRBJ2-7; 8 bases line up with TRBD1. Germline trimming cut 3 bases from V and 2 bases from J; bases unmatched to any gene: 4. Germline V lookup: CDR1 SGHRS, CDR2 YFSETQ. CDR3 size: 14 residues.